These 27 T cell receptor beta chains were sequenced from one sample in a study of T cell changes during pregnancy in multiple sclerosis. The protocol was immunoSEQ multiplex PCR, while the TCRdb copy is restricted to in-frame clones and leaves out a portion. The repertoire holds about 50,000 clones, with 90% to 95% as singletons. The material was CD8+ T cells from peripheral blood mononuclear cells, obtained in the first trimester of pregnancy. The origin of the receptors is a female donor with multiple sclerosis, enrolled in a pregnancy study.

This chain links TRBV4-3 with TRBJ2-1; tentative D call: TRBD2 (5 bases). CDR1 and CDR2 from the germline V gene are LGHNA and YSLEER. Between the trimmed V and J ends, which lost 4 bases and 0 bases, there was a span of 7 bases. This CDR3 contains 14 residues. DNA for the CDR3: TGCGCCAGCAGCCGGAGGAGCTCCTACAATGAGCAGTTCTTC. Protein: CASSRRSSYNEQFF.

The V call is TRBV19, the J call TRBJ2-7; maybe TRBD2 (5 bases). Germline V gene sequence: CDR1 LNHDA, CDR2 SQIVND (reference sequence). The V gene lost 3 bases and the J gene lost 6 bases, with 9 bases spanning the gap. CDR3 length: 12 residues. The DNA of the CDR3 is TGTGCCAGTAGTATTCATCGGGGCGAGCAGTACTTC. It yields the protein CASSIHRGEQYF. The complete variable domain, with remaining parts taken from reference TRBV19 and TRBJ2-7, reads DGGITQSPKYLFRKEGQNVTLSCEQNLNHDAMYWYRQDPGQGLRLIYYSQIVNDFQKGDIAEGYSVSREKKESFPLTVTSAQKNPTAFYLCASSIHRGEQYFGPGTRLTVT.

V gene TRBV28 combines with J gene TRBJ1-5, with no clear D. Looked up from germline, CDR1 is MDHEN and CDR2 is SYDVKM. This CDR3 spans 15 amino acids. V was clipped by 4 bases and J by 1 base, with 11 bases between them. Here the CDR3 reads CASSYRVRSNQPQHF. CDR3 sequence (DNA): TGTGCCAGCAGTTACCGGGTTCGAAGCAATCAGCCCCAGCATTTT.

This chain connects TRBV4-2 to TRBJ2-3; 12 bases are a match to TRBD2. V lost 1 base, J lost 2 bases, and 1 base stayed unmatched. From germline, CDR1 is LGHNA and CDR2 YNFKEQ. The CDR3 is made up of 16 amino acids. In DNA form, the CDR3 reads TGTGCCAGCAGCCAAGGACTAGCGGGGGCCACAGATACGCAGTATTTT. Its translation: CASSQGLAGATDTQYF.

The chain uses TRBV4-3 and TRBJ1-5; TRBD1 matches at 7 bases. The CDR3 consists of 17 residues. The junction had 8 bases not matched to a gene; V was cut back by 0 bases and J by 3 bases. Germline CDR1 reads LGHNA; CDR2 reads YSLEER. CDR3 sequence: CASSQDRSGGPNQPQHF. The CDR3 DNA reads as TGCGCCAGCAGCCAAGATCGGTCAGGGGGTCCCAATCAGCCCCAGCATTTT.

This clone was seen only once. The rearrangement links TRBV4-1 to TRBJ1-2; D is undetermined. From germline, CDR1 is MGHRA and CDR2 YSYEKL. Trimming left V 0 bases short and J 5 bases short, with 7 bases between. The CDR3 totals 13 residues. The CDR3 sequence: CASSQDRFYGYTF. In nucleotides, the CDR3 is TGCGCCAGCAGCCAAGATAGATTTTATGGCTACACCTTC.

The genes are TRBV27 and TRBJ1-4; possibly TRBD1 for D (5 bases). There are 14 residues in the CDR3. In germline, CDR1 is MNHEY, CDR2 SMNVEV (reference sequence). Deletions cut 5 bases from V and 4 bases from J, with 11 bases between. CDR3 sequence: CASSLGGYNEKLFF. DNA of the CDR3: TGTGCCAGCAGTCTGGGGGGGTATAATGAAAAACTGTTTTTT.

The J gene is TRBJ2-3, the V gene TRBV4-2; 9 positions match TRBD2. This CDR3 spans 15 amino acids. J was trimmed by 4 bases and V by 0 bases; bases with no gene match: 2. Germline lookup yields CDR1 LGHNA and CDR2 YNFKEQ. CDR3: CASSQERGGPDTQYF. In nucleotides, the CDR3 is TGTGCCAGCAGCCAAGAGCGGGGGGGCCCAGATACGCAGTATTTT.

In nucleotides, the CDR3 is TGTGCCAGCAGTTTACTTTCGGGTTCCGGCGAGCAGTACTTC. Its translation: CASSLLSGSGEQYF. The rearrangement links TRBV6-5 to TRBJ2-7; D remains ambiguous. V was trimmed by 4 bases and J by 6 bases, leaving 16 bases between them. The CDR3 has 14 residues. Germline V gives CDR1 MNHEY, CDR2 SVGAGI.

CDR3 DNA: TGTGCCAGCAGCGTCGGTAGCGGGGGCCCGAGCTCCTACGAGCAGTACTTC. Translating gives CASSVGSGGPSSYEQYF. The chain recombines TRBV9 with TRBJ2-7; 9 bases map to TRBD2. The length of the CDR3 is 17 residues. Looked up from germline, CDR1 is SGDLS and CDR2 is YYNGEE. V gave up 2 bases and J gave up 0 bases; unmatched junction bases: 9.

The rearrangement links TRBV4-1 to TRBJ2-7; TRBD1 matches 7 bases. The CDR3 spans 14 residues. V was clipped by 4 bases and J by 2 bases; unmatched bases: 5. Germline CDR1 MGHRA, CDR2 YSYEKL. The CDR3 DNA reads as TGCGCCAGCAGCCCTCAGGGACAGCCCTACGAGCAGTACTTC. Protein sequence: CASSPQGQPYEQYF.

This chain joins TRBV11-2 and TRBJ2-1; possibly TRBD1 for D (7 bases). Trimming took off 7 bases at V and 7 bases at J, with 14 bases between the two ends. The germline V gene has CDR1 SGHAT and CDR2 FQNNGV. The CDR3 is 13 amino acids. For the CDR3, the DNA is TGTGCCAGCATCGAGCAGGGGGGAAATGAGCAGTTCTTC. It translates to CASIEQGGNEQFF.

This chain uses TRBV14 with TRBJ2-5, with D possibly matching TRBD2 (5 bases). The CDR3 extends over 17 amino acids. Trimming pared 0 bases from V and 0 bases from J, leaving 14 bases between. The germline V gene has CDR1 SGHDN and CDR2 FVKESK. DNA for the CDR3: TGTGCCAGCAGCCAAGAACTGAGGGATCCCCACCAAGAGACCCAGTACTTC. Protein: CASSQELRDPHQETQYF. Full variable domain (remainder filled in from reference TRBV14 and TRBJ2-5): EAGVTQFPSHSVIEKGQTVTLRCDPISGHDNLYWYRRVMGKEIKFLLHFVKESKQDESGMPNNRFLAERTGGTYSTLKVQPAELEDSGVYFCASSQELRDPHQETQYFGPGTRLLVL.

The V call is TRBV27, the J call TRBJ2-2; D ambiguous. The V end lost 3 bases, the J end lost 4 bases, and 9 bases lay between the germline ends. The CDR3 loop spans 14 amino acids. Germline assignment: CDR1 MNHEY and CDR2 SMNVEV (reference sequence). The CDR3 is CASSFASSTGELFF. CDR3 DNA: TGTGCCAGCAGTTTCGCCAGTTCCACCGGGGAGCTGTTTTTT.

This chain links TRBV7-8 with TRBJ1-3, with 7 bases that match TRBD1. The V and J ends lost 2 bases and 2 bases, in that order; junction bases with no gene match: 3. Germline V gene lookup returns CDR1 SGHVS and CDR2 FQNEAQ. The CDR3 runs to 15 residues. CDR3 in amino acids: CASSLTGATGNTIYF. The CDR3 DNA reads as TGTGCCAGCAGCTTAACAGGGGCTACTGGAAACACCATATATTTT.

The V call is TRBV4-1, the J call TRBJ2-1; D is uncertain. Germline V lookup: CDR1 MGHRA, CDR2 YSYEKL. V gave up 2 bases and J gave up 6 bases, with 14 bases separating them. The CDR3 runs to 15 residues. The CDR3 region has the DNA TGCGCCAGCAGCCAAATGGTGTCGCAGGCCAATGAGCAGTTCTTC. Encoded protein: CASSQMVSQANEQFF.

The chain has TRBV19 and TRBJ2-3, with a possible D match to TRBD2 (8 bases). CDR1 is LNHDA and CDR2 is SQIVND in the germline V gene (reference sequence). The V end lost 1 base, the J end lost 2 bases, and 16 bases lay between the germline ends. This CDR3 comprises 17 residues. This CDR3 reads CASSIAGGDSNTDTQYF. The CDR3 DNA is TGTGCCAGTAGTATAGCGGGGGGGGACAGCAACACAGATACGCAGTATTTT. The variable domain in full, completed from reference TRBV19 and TRBJ2-3, reads DGGITQSPKYLFRKEGQNVTLSCEQNLNHDAMYWYRQDPGQGLRLIYYSQIVNDFQKGDIAEGYSVSREKKESFPLTVTSAQKNPTAFYLCASSIAGGDSNTDTQYFGPGTRLTVL.

This chain connects TRBV5-1 to TRBJ2-3, with TRBD1 matching 12 bases. This CDR3 contains 15 residues. Losses at the gene ends were 3 bases for V and 5 bases for J; bases not matched to a gene: 4. Germline CDR1 SGHRS, CDR2 YFSETQ. The CDR3 loop is CASSSRDRGLDTQYF. The CDR3 bases are TGCGCCAGCAGCTCGCGGGACAGGGGGCTAGATACGCAGTATTTT.

V usage is TRBV13 and J usage is TRBJ2-5, with D perhaps TRBD1 (6 bases). This CDR3 has 15 residues. CDR1 PRHDT and CDR2 FYEKMQ come from the germline V gene (reference sequence). Trimming took off 4 bases at V and 7 bases at J, with 19 bases between the two ends. The CDR3 spells CASSSHGGSDGTQYF. The CDR3 coding sequence is TGTGCCAGCAGCTCCCATGGGGGCTCGGACGGGACCCAGTACTTC. The variable domain in full, with the rest retrieved from reference TRBV13 and TRBJ2-5, is AAGVIQSPRHLIKEKRETATLKCYPIPRHDTVYWYQQGPGQDPQFLISFYEKMQSDKGSIPDRFSAQQFSDYHSELNMSSLELGDSALYFCASSSHGGSDGTQYFGPGTRLLVL.

This chain joins TRBV19 and TRBJ2-3; D gene ambiguous. Germline values: CDR1 LNHDA, CDR2 SQIVND (reference sequence). V was trimmed by 4 bases and J by 5 bases, leaving 13 bases between them. This CDR3 spans 14 amino acids. CDR3 residues: CASSKPDSLDTQYF. The CDR3 DNA sequence: TGTGCCAGTAGTAAGCCCGATTCATTAGATACGCAGTATTTT. Drawing the rest from reference TRBV19 and TRBJ2-3, the complete variable domain is DGGITQSPKYLFRKEGQNVTLSCEQNLNHDAMYWYRQDPGQGLRLIYYSQIVNDFQKGDIAEGYSVSREKKESFPLTVTSAQKNPTAFYLCASSKPDSLDTQYFGPGTRLTVL.

V is TRBV7-6 and J is TRBJ1-1; a possible D gene is TRBD1 (5 bases). The CDR3 totals 14 residues. Germline V gene lookup returns CDR1 SGHVS and CDR2 FNYEAQ. V lost 5 bases and J 4 bases, leaving 14 bases between the germline ends. The CDR3 protein is CASSRGGGLTEAFF. The DNA of the CDR3 is TGTGCCAGCAGCCGCGGGGGGGGTCTCACTGAAGCTTTCTTT.

V gene TRBV5-1 combines with J gene TRBJ1-3; D remains ambiguous. Germline V gene sequence: CDR1 SGHRS, CDR2 YFSETQ. Deletions cut 4 bases from V and 0 bases from J, with 11 bases between. The CDR3 is 15 residues long. The CDR3 DNA sequence: TGCGCCAGCAGCCCGTGGACTTCCTCTGGAAACACCATATATTTT. It encodes CASSPWTSSGNTIYF. Full variable domain (outside the CDR3, taken from reference TRBV5-1 and TRBJ1-3): KAGVTQTPRYLIKTRGQQVTLSCSPISGHRSVSWYQQTPGQGLQFLFEYFSETQRNKGNFPGRFSGRQFSNSRSEMNVSTLELGDSALYLCASSPWTSSGNTIYFGEGSWLTVV.

The genes are TRBV9 and TRBJ2-7; D possibly corresponds to TRBD2 (6 bases). The ends were cut back, 2 bases at V and 2 bases at J, with 14 bases in the middle. CDR3 length: 15 amino acids. Germline V lookup: CDR1 SGDLS, CDR2 YYNGEE. The CDR3 region has the DNA TGTGCCAGCAGCGTCGGGACTGGTGGTACCTACGAGCAGTACTTC. Translating it yields CASSVGTGGTYEQYF. The variable domain in full, completed from reference TRBV9 and TRBJ2-7, reads DSGVTQTPKHLITATGQRVTLRCSPRSGDLSVYWYQQSLDQGLQFLIQYYNGEERAKGNILERFSAQQFPDLHSELNLSSLELGDSALYFCASSVGTGGTYEQYFGPGTRLTVT.

The chain recombines TRBV10-3 with TRBJ2-1, with 8 bases matching TRBD1. CDR1 and CDR2 from the germline V gene are ENHRY and SYGVKD. The length of the CDR3 is 12 residues. J was trimmed by 12 bases and V by 5 bases; bases with no gene match: 6. CDR3 region: CAISSPDRGQFF. CDR3 coding DNA: TGTGCCATCAGTAGCCCCGACAGGGGGCAGTTCTTC.

The chain uses TRBV7-9 and TRBJ1-1; TRBD1 is a possible D gene (5 bases). Trimming took 2 bases from V and 0 from J, leaving 10 bases between them. The V gene's germline CDR1 is SEHNR and CDR2 FQNEAQ (reference sequence). CDR3 size: 15 residues. As DNA, the CDR3 is TGTGCCAGCAGCTTACCCTCGGGGGTGAACACTGAAGCTTTCTTT. Translating gives CASSLPSGVNTEAFF.

The chain carries TRBV7-9 and TRBJ1-1; D not resolved. The ends were cut back, 7 bases at V and 11 bases at J, with 32 bases in the middle. The germline V gene encodes CDR1 SEHNR and CDR2 FQNEAQ (reference sequence). The CDR3 extends over 17 amino acids. The CDR3 DNA follows: TGTGCCAGCATCGTCCCGAGCGGCAGCGGGCAGAAGGTTACCGCTTTCTTT. It codes for CASIVPSGSGQKVTAFF.

The V and J genes are TRBV9 and TRBJ2-5; 11 bases line up with TRBD1. This CDR3 spans 15 amino acids. The V gene end was trimmed by 3 bases and the J gene end by 5 bases; junction bases not matched to a gene: 6. Germline V gene data show CDR1 as SGDLS and CDR2 as YYNGEE. CDR3 DNA sequence: TGTGCCAGCAGCGCGGGACAGGGGGGTATGGAGACCCAGTACTTC. Its protein product is CASSAGQGGMETQYF.